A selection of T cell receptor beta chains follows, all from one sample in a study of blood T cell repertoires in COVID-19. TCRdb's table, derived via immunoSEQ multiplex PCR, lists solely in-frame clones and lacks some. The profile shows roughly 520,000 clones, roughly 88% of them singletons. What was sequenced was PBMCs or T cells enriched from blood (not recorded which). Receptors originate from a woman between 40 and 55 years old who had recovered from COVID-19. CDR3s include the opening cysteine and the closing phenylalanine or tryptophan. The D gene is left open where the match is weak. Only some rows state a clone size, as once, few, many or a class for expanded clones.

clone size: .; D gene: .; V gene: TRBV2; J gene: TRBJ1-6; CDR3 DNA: TGTGCCAGCATCAGAGGGCGCGGGAGAACCTATAATTCACCCCTCCACTTT; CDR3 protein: CASIRGRGRTYNSPLHF
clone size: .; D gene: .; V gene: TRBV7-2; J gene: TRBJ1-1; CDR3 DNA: TGTGCCAGCAGCTCAGGATCTAACACTGAAGCTTTCTTT; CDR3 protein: CASSSGSNTEAFF
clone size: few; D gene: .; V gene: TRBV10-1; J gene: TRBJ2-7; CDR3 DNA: TGCGCCAGCTCAACAGGGTCGGGATACGAGCAGTACTTC; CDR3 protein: CASSTGSGYEQYF
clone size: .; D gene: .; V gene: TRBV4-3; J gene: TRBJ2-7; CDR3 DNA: TGCGCCAGCAGCCAAGTCTCCGAGCAGTACTTC; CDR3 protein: CASSQVSEQYF
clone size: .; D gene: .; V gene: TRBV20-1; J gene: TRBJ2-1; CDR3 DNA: TGCAGTGCTATTATCAATGAGCAGTTCTTC; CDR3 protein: CSAIINEQFF
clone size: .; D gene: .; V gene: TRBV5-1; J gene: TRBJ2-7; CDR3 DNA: TGCGCCAGCAGCTTGCGACAGATGACCTACGAGCAGTACTTC; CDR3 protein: CASSLRQMTYEQYF
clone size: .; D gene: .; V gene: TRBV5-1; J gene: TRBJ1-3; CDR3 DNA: TGCCCCAGGTCGGGGAGCTCTGGAAACACCATATATTTT; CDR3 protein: CPRSGSSGNTIYF
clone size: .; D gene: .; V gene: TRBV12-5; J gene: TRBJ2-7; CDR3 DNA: TGTGCTAGTGGTTTGGCCGTCGGGGAAACATACTACGAGCAGTACTTC; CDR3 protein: CASGLAVGETYYEQYF
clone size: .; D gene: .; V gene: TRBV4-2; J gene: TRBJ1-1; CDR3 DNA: TGTGCCAGCAGCCTCCAAGTCCCCCACCCACGCGACCGGGGAACTGAAGCTTTCTTT; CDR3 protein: CASSLQVPHPRDRGTEAFF
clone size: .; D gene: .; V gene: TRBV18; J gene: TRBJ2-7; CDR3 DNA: TGTGCCAGCTCACCACCGGTGGAGGATACCTACGAGCAGTACTTC; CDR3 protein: CASSPPVEDTYEQYF
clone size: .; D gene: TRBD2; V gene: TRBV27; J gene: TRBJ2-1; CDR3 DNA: TGTGCCAGCAGTTCCGGACTAGAGATCCATGAGCAGTTCTTC; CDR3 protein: CASSSGLEIHEQFF
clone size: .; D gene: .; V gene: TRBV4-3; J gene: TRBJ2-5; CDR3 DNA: TGCGCCAGCAGCCAAGATAGTAGGAGGGAGACCCAGTACTTC; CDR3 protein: CASSQDSRRETQYF
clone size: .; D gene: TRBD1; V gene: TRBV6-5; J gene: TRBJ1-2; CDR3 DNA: TGTGCCAGCAGTTACACAGGGGGCTCGGACTATGGCTACACCTTC; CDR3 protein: CASSYTGGSDYGYTF
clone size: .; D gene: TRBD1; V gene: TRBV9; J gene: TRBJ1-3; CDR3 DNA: TGTGCCAGCAGCGCCGAGCCGACAGGGTCTGGAAACACCATATATTTT; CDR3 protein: CASSAEPTGSGNTIYF
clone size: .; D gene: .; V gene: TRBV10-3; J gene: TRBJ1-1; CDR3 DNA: TGTGCCATCAGTGAGGACAGGCCCGGTCCGGGGACGGCTTTCTTT; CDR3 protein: CAISEDRPGPGTAFF
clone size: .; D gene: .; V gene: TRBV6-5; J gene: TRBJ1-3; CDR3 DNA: TGTGCCAGCCGAAGCGGGGGGATAACCATATATTTT; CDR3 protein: CASRSGGITIYF
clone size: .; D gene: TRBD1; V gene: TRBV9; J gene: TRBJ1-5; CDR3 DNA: TGTGCCAGCAGCGAGGGTAACCGGGACAGTAATCAGCCCCAGCATTTT; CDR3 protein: CASSEGNRDSNQPQHF